This entry lists 22 T cell receptor beta chains sequenced from one sample in a study of T cells in Graves' hyperthyroidism and ophthalmopathy. RNA transcripts provided the source from which TCR beta CDR3 regions were amplified. First-round RT-PCR of the TCR CDR3 relied on the HTBI primer set. Using its own MiXCR run on the multiplex PCR reads, TCRdb lists one record per CDR3 protein. The repertoire holds around 190,000 distinct CDR3 sequences, with about a sixth as singletons. Sequencing was carried out using blood. The source of these receptors is a woman aged 45-60 years with Graves' hyperthyroidism.

Many counts were recorded for this clonotype. This chain joins TRBV18 and TRBJ2-1; unclear D gene. V shed 4 bases and J shed 5 bases, with 12 bases lying between them. Germline lookup yields CDR1 KGHSH and CDR2 LQKENI. This CDR3 is 14 amino acids long. The DNA for the CDR3 is TGTGCCAGCTCACTCGGTCTAGGCCACAATGAGCAGTTCTTC. This gives the protein CASSLGLGHNEQFF.

The chain recombines TRBV7-8 with TRBJ2-1; the D gene is possibly TRBD1 (6 bases). Trimming stripped 2 bases from V and 12 bases from J, with 20 bases between. The length of the CDR3 is 15 residues. Germline loops: CDR1 SGHVS, CDR2 FQNEAQ. CDR3 loop: CASSLLGQGSHGQFF. As DNA, the CDR3 is TGTGCCAGCAGCTTATTAGGGCAGGGGTCTCATGGGCAGTTCTTC. The full variable domain, rest sourced from reference TRBV7-8 and TRBJ2-1, is GAGVSQSPRYKVAKRGQDVALRCDPISGHVSLFWYQQALGQGPEFLTYFQNEAQLDKSGLPSDRFFAERPEGSVSTLKIQRTQQEDSAVYLCASSLLGQGSHGQFFGPGTRLTVL.

The sample holds many counts of this clonotype. The rearrangement uses TRBV28 and TRBJ1-2, with a weak D call TRBD1 (6 bases). The V gene's germline CDR1 is MDHEN and CDR2 SYDVKM. The CDR3 has 16 residues. Trimming stripped 3 bases from V and 7 bases from J, with 21 bases between. CDR3 sequence: CASSLPIETGGLGYTF. The CDR3 DNA reads TGTGCCAGCAGTTTGCCGATCGAGACAGGAGGGCTTGGCTACACCTTC.

This clonotype was counted many times. The chain uses TRBV3-1 and TRBJ2-2; possibly TRBD1 for D (5 bases). The CDR3 runs 13 residues. Between the trimmed V and J ends, which lost 6 bases and 5 bases, there was a span of 10 bases. Germline V lookup: CDR1 LGHDT, CDR2 YNNKEL (reference sequence). CDR3 nucleotide sequence: TGTGCCAGCAGACAGGTGAAAACCGGGGAGCTGTTTTTT. It codes for CASRQVKTGELFF.

This clonotype has ten or more counts. This chain's CDR3 is CASSEIGIQPQHF. The CDR3 DNA reads as TGTGCCAGCAGTGAAATTGGAATTCAGCCCCAGCATTTT. This chain joins TRBV2 and TRBJ1-5; D is undetermined. This CDR3 region has 13 residues. V dropped 2 bases and J dropped 6 bases, with 8 bases sitting between them. Germline V gene lookup returns CDR1 SNHLY and CDR2 FYNNEI.

This clonotype was picked up many times. The chain joins TRBV5-1 to TRBJ2-1; D gene ambiguous. The germline CDR1 and CDR2 sequences are SGHRS and YFSETQ. The V gene lost 0 bases and the J gene lost 10 bases, with 8 bases spanning the gap. This CDR3 is 12 amino acids long. The CDR3 coding sequence is TGCGCCAGCAGCTTGGAAGGCCCCGAGCAGTTCTTC. This gives the protein CASSLEGPEQFF.

There are many counts of this clonotype. The V call is TRBV7-2, the J call TRBJ2-1, with D unclear. Trimming removed 1 base from V and 1 base from J, with 8 bases in between. CDR1 is SGHTA and CDR2 is FQGNSA in the germline V gene. The CDR3 extends over 15 amino acids. The DNA for the CDR3 is TGTGCCAGCAGCTTAGGCGGCAGATCCTACAATGAGCAGTTCTTC. Protein product: CASSLGGRSYNEQFF. Looking up the rest from reference TRBV7-2 and TRBJ2-1 gives the full variable domain: GAGVSQSPSNKVTEKGKDVELRCDPISGHTALYWYRQSLGQGLEFLIYFQGNSAPDKSGLPSDRFSAERTGGSVSTLTIQRTQQEDSAVYLCASSLGGRSYNEQFFGPGTRLTVL.

The chain uses TRBV13 and TRBJ2-7; D is ambiguous. This CDR3 is 12 amino acids long. CDR1 PRHDT and CDR2 FYEKMQ come from the germline V gene (reference sequence). Trimming took off 5 bases at V and 4 bases at J, with 9 bases between the two ends. CDR3 DNA sequence: TGTGCCAGCAGCAAGGGCCCATACGAGCAGTACTTC. This sequence encodes CASSKGPYEQYF.

This clonotype came up many times. The rearrangement uses TRBV5-1 and TRBJ1-1; D is unclear. This CDR3 contains 15 residues. The ends were cut back, 0 bases at V and 7 bases at J, with 16 bases in the middle. CDR1 SGHRS and CDR2 YFSETQ come from the germline V gene. CDR3 sequence (DNA): TGCGCCAGCAGCTTGGCCTTGACCACCCAACGTGAAGCTTTCTTT. Translation gives CASSLALTTQREAFF.

The table lists this clonotype with many counts. The chain joins TRBV28 to TRBJ2-7; D might be TRBD1 or TRBD2, each matching 5 bases. The CDR3 is 13 amino acids. The V end lost 4 bases, the J end lost 6 bases, and 13 bases lay between the germline ends. In germline, CDR1 is MDHEN, CDR2 SYDVKM. CDR3 loop: CASSSALGPEQYF. DNA for the CDR3: TGTGCCAGCAGTTCCGCGTTGGGACCCGAGCAGTACTTC.

This clonotype was seen repeatedly, ten times or more. The chain carries TRBV12-3 or TRBV12-4 and TRBJ2-2; 9 positions agree with TRBD1. V was pared by 5 bases and J by 7 bases, with 2 bases of the junction left unmatched. The CDR3 runs 13 residues. CDR3 sequence: CASSGTGFGELFF. CDR3 DNA: TGTGCCAGCAGTGGGACAGGGTTCGGGGAGCTGTTTTTT.

The chain combines TRBV2 with TRBJ2-7; 8 nucleotides agree with TRBD2. J lost 5 bases, V lost 6 bases, and 9 bases had no gene match. From germline, CDR1 is SNHLY and CDR2 FYNNEI. The CDR3 has 14 amino acids. Here the CDR3 DNA reads TGTGCCAGCAGCGTAGGAGCGGGAGAAAACGAGCAGTACTTC. Amino acids: CASSVGAGENEQYF.

This clonotype was counted ten times or more. V is TRBV7-2 and J is TRBJ1-4; TRBD1 might be the D (6 bases). The germline V gene encodes CDR1 SGHTA and CDR2 FQGNSA. V shed 3 bases and J shed 8 bases, with 13 bases lying between them. CDR3 length: 14 amino acids. CDR3 loop: CASSLEGGGEKLFF. The CDR3 DNA reads as TGTGCCAGCAGCTTGGAGGGGGGGGGGGAAAAACTGTTTTTT.

The sample holds many counts of this clonotype. The chain is built from TRBV20-1 and TRBJ2-3, with TRBD2 as a possible D gene (6 bases). The CDR3 has 15 amino acids. Trimming pared 6 bases from V and 0 bases from J, leaving 16 bases between. The germline V gene has CDR1 DFQATT and CDR2 SNEGSKA (reference sequence). CDR3 loop: CSAPKAGSSTDTQYF. The CDR3 DNA follows: TGCAGTGCCCCTAAGGCGGGGTCTAGCACAGATACGCAGTATTTT.

This clonotype was detected many times. The chain combines TRBV20-1 with TRBJ1-1; perhaps TRBD1 as D (5 bases). CDR1 is DFQATT and CDR2 is SNEGSKA in the germline V gene (reference sequence). This CDR3 contains 13 residues. Trimming shortened V by 0 bases and J by 5 bases, and 10 bases separated the two germline ends. The CDR3 spells CSARDRARTEAFF. In DNA form, the CDR3 reads TGCAGTGCTAGAGACAGGGCGCGTACTGAAGCTTTCTTT.

This clonotype has a count of ten or more. The rearrangement joins TRBV9 to TRBJ1-2, with a possible D match to TRBD1 (6 bases). The CDR3 has 16 residues. Germline CDR1 SGDLS, CDR2 YYNGEE. V was trimmed by 3 bases and J by 3 bases, leaving 18 bases between them. The CDR3, as DNA: TGTGCCAGCAGCGGAAACAGGGTCGAGATTGACTATGGCTACACCTTC. This sequence encodes CASSGNRVEIDYGYTF. The full variable domain, with the rest looked up from reference TRBV9 and TRBJ1-2, is DSGVTQTPKHLITATGQRVTLRCSPRSGDLSVYWYQQSLDQGLQFLIQYYNGEERAKGNILERFSAQQFPDLHSELNLSSLELGDSALYFCASSGNRVEIDYGYTFGSGTRLTVV.

At least ten counts were recorded for this clonotype. The chain recombines TRBV2 with TRBJ1-2, with D possibly matching TRBD1 (6 bases). Trimming pared 7 bases from V and 4 bases from J, leaving 13 bases between. Germline V lookup: CDR1 SNHLY, CDR2 FYNNEI. This CDR3 comprises 13 residues. DNA for the CDR3: TGTGCCAGCAATCGGGGGGCCTCCTATGGCTACACCTTC. Translation: CASNRGASYGYTF.

In the case of this clonotype: This may come from a read error, since a much larger clone is one base off. The CDR3 does not close with the conserved phenylalanine or tryptophan, likely indicating a read error. The CDR3: CASTKLGGSRNEQFL. For the CDR3, the DNA is TGTGCCAGCACCAAATTGGGGGGCAGCCGCAATGAGCAGTTCCTC. The chain recombines TRBV9 with TRBJ2-1, with D perhaps being TRBD1 or TRBD2 (6 bases each). Trimming cost V 6 bases and J 6 bases, with 19 bases left between them. There are 15 residues in the CDR3. Germline V gene sequence: CDR1 SGDLS, CDR2 YYNGEE.

V gene TRBV6-5 combines with J gene TRBJ1-3; weak D call: TRBD1 (5 bases). The CDR3 spans 18 residues. CDR1 is MNHEY and CDR2 is SVGAGI in the germline V gene. Between the trimmed V and J ends, which lost 4 bases and 0 bases, there was a span of 19 bases. The CDR3 region is CASSSARRGRSSGNTIYF. The CDR3 nucleotides read TGTGCCAGCAGTTCCGCGCGGAGGGGTCGAAGCTCTGGAAACACCATATATTTT.

V and J are TRBV5-1 and TRBJ1-4; the match to TRBD1 covers 10 bases. Trimming cost V 4 bases and J 8 bases; bases outside gene matches: 8. The CDR3 consists of 15 residues. The germline V gene has CDR1 SGHRS and CDR2 YFSETQ. CDR3 protein: CASSPGGTGEEKLFF. As DNA, the CDR3 is TGCGCCAGCAGCCCGGGCGGGACAGGGGAGGAAAAACTGTTTTTT.

The chain links TRBV5-5 to TRBJ2-2; D is possibly TRBD1 (6 bases). The V end was cut by 0 bases, the J end by 4 bases, with 10 bases between. The CDR3 has 15 residues. Germline CDR1 is SGHKS and CDR2 is YYEKEE (reference sequence). CDR3: CASSLGGRSTGELFF. In DNA, the CDR3 is TGTGCCAGCAGCTTGGGGGGGCGTAGCACCGGGGAGCTGTTTTTT.

This rearrangement joins TRBV4-1 to TRBJ1-1; no clear D gene. Germline V gene lookup returns CDR1 MGHRA and CDR2 YSYEKL. This CDR3 spans 15 amino acids. V shed 1 base and J shed 4 bases, with 13 bases lying between them. The CDR3 nucleotides are TGCGCCAGCAGCCAAGCAACATTTCTTCGCACTGAAGCTTTCTTT. It encodes CASSQATFLRTEAFF.